Below, 31 T cell receptor beta chains from the same sample are listed, as sequenced in a study of response to subunit inactivated influenza vaccine. TCRdb analysed the RT-PCR reads with MiXCR anew, one entry per CDR3 protein. The sample has about 700,000 distinct CDR3 sequences, 15% to 18% seen once; the top ten hold around a tenth. Here the sequenced sample was PBMCs from blood, taken roughly 12 days after vaccination. These receptors all come from a man in his fifties who received an inactivated influenza vaccine.

On this clonotype: As the CDR3 is not closed by the conserved phenylalanine or tryptophan, this likely results from a read error. The rearrangement uses TRBV18 and TRBJ2-3, with D hard to call. This CDR3 is 15 amino acids long. Germline V gives CDR1 KGHSH, CDR2 LQKENI. V lost 0 bases and J lost 0, with 7 bases in between. CDR3 sequence: CASSPPTTSTDTQYL. The CDR3 region has the DNA TGTGCCAGCTCACCACCGACAACTAGCACAGATACGCAGTATCTT.

The chain is built from TRBV4-3 and TRBJ1-4; the D gene is possibly TRBD1 (6 bases). The CDR3 contains 15 residues. The V gene lost 2 bases and the J gene lost 5 bases, with 12 bases spanning the gap. CDR1 is LGHNA, CDR2 YSLEER, per germline. CDR3 in amino acids: CASSQNRQANEKLFF. The DNA of the CDR3 is TGCGCCAGCAGCCAAAATCGACAGGCAAATGAAAAACTGTTTTTT.

This clonotype has ten or more counts. The chain couples TRBV2 to TRBJ2-7, with 10 bases lining up with TRBD1. The CDR3 extends over 13 amino acids. Germline V gene lookup returns CDR1 SNHLY and CDR2 FYNNEI. The trim removed 5 bases at V and 3 bases at J, leaving 1 base unmatched. The CDR3 here is CASSWDRGYEQYF. CDR3 coding DNA: TGTGCCAGCAGTTGGGACAGGGGCTACGAGCAGTACTTC. Complete variable domain (other parts from reference TRBV2 and TRBJ2-7): EPEVTQTPSHQVTQMGQEVILRCVPISNHLYFYWYRQILGQKVEFLVSFYNNEISEKSEIFDDQFSVERPDGSNFTLKIRSTKLEDSAMYFCASSWDRGYEQYFGPGTRLTVT.

This clonotype occurred a few times. This chain links TRBV12-3 or TRBV12-4 with TRBJ2-1; 7 bases agree with TRBD2. The CDR3 runs 15 residues. The V segment lost 6 bases and the J segment 3 bases; nucleotides outside the gene matches: 8. CDR3 bases: TGTGCCAGCAGCAAGAGCGGGATCCACTACAATGAGCAGTTCTTC. It translates to CASSKSGIHYNEQFF.

The rearrangement joins TRBV2 to TRBJ2-1, with TRBD2 matching over 7 bases. Germline V lookup: CDR1 SNHLY, CDR2 FYNNEI. This CDR3 is 16 amino acids long. Trimming cost V 5 bases and J 5 bases; bases outside gene matches: 12. The CDR3 protein is CASSQGVASGDNEQFF. In DNA, the CDR3 is TGTGCCAGCAGTCAAGGGGTCGCTAGCGGAGACAATGAGCAGTTCTTC. The full variable domain, its missing parts supplied by reference TRBV2 and TRBJ2-1, is EPEVTQTPSHQVTQMGQEVILRCVPISNHLYFYWYRQILGQKVEFLVSFYNNEISEKSEIFDDQFSVERPDGSNFTLKIRSTKLEDSAMYFCASSQGVASGDNEQFFGPGTRLTVL.

The chain has TRBV20-1 and TRBJ2-1, with D possibly being TRBD2 (6 bases). V lost 3 bases, J lost 9 bases, and 24 bases lay in between. This CDR3 region has 16 residues. Germline V CDR1 and CDR2: DFQATT, SNEGSKA (reference sequence). The CDR3 DNA sequence: TGCAGTGCTAGGGACCCCGTCAGCGGGTCGGCGCGTGAGCAGTTCTTC. It translates to CSARDPVSGSAREQFF.

This clonotype was counted ten times or more. The chain is built from TRBV28 and TRBJ2-5; possible D gene TRBD2, 7 bases. The germline V gene encodes CDR1 MDHEN and CDR2 SYDVKM. Trimming stripped 7 bases from V and 3 bases from J, with 21 bases between. The CDR3 has 16 residues. The CDR3 bases are TGTGCCAGCACCTTGGAGGGGGGCGGGGGAAAAGAGACCCAGTACTTC. Translated: CASTLEGGGGKETQYF.

The chain links TRBV2 to TRBJ2-1; 11 bases line up with TRBD2. The V segment lost 3 bases and the J segment 9 bases; nucleotides outside the gene matches: 4. The length of the CDR3 is 14 residues. Germline loops: CDR1 SNHLY, CDR2 FYNNEI. Here the CDR3 DNA reads TGTGCCAGCAGTGATTTACTAGCGGGGGCTGAGCAGTTCTTC. It is translated as CASSDLLAGAEQFF.

This clonotype was picked up many times. V usage is TRBV12-3 or TRBV12-4 and J usage is TRBJ2-2; D is uncertain. The CDR3 covers 13 residues. V was trimmed by 5 bases and J by 7 bases, leaving 11 bases between them. CDR3 sequence reads: CASSPRTSGELFF. Here the CDR3 DNA reads TGTGCCAGCAGTCCCCGGACGAGCGGGGAGCTGTTTTTT.

Remarks on this clonotype: Just one base apart from a much larger clone, this may be a read error. This rearrangement joins TRBV4-1 to TRBJ1-4, with no clear D. The CDR3 has 14 amino acids. Germline assignment: CDR1 MGHRA and CDR2 YSYEKL. CDR3 coding DNA: TGCGCCAGCAGCAGACAATCAACTAATGAAAAACTGTCTTTT. Translated, it gives CASSRQSTNEKLSF.

The chain carries TRBV20-1 and TRBJ1-3, with D unclear. Germline lookup yields CDR1 DFQATT and CDR2 SNEGSKA (reference sequence). The V end lost 0 bases, the J end lost 2 bases, and 8 bases lay between the germline ends. This CDR3 spans 14 amino acids. The CDR3 bases are TGCAGTGCTAGAGATGAGGCTCCTGGAAACACCATATATTTT. Encoded protein: CSARDEAPGNTIYF.

The genes are TRBV5-1 and TRBJ2-5, with 7 bases that match TRBD1. Germline trimming cut 5 bases from V and 3 bases from J; bases unmatched to any gene: 4. Germline lookup yields CDR1 SGHRS and CDR2 YFSETQ. CDR3 length: 13 residues. In nucleotides, the CDR3 is TGCGCCAGCAGGGCCGGGACAGAAGAGACCCAGTACTTC. It codes for CASRAGTEETQYF.

This clonotype was detected a few times. V and J are TRBV18 and TRBJ2-7; possible D gene TRBD1, 5 bases. CDR1 is KGHSH and CDR2 is LQKENI in the germline V gene. Trimming stripped 3 bases from V and 2 bases from J, with 8 bases between. CDR3 length: 13 residues. The CDR3 region has the DNA TGTGCCAGCTCACCCAGGGATCCCTACGAGCAGTACTTC. Protein product: CASSPRDPYEQYF.

As to this clonotype: The junction departs from the called germline gene at one end, perhaps through a read error. The chain carries TRBV11-2 and TRBJ2-4; 7 positions match TRBD1. CDR3 length: 16 residues. Germline V gene lookup returns CDR1 SGHAT and CDR2 FQNNGV. CDR3 loop: CASSVDRVLTKNIQYF. The CDR3 DNA sequence: TGTGCCAGCAGCGTAGACAGGGTTTTAACCAAAAACATTCAGTACTTC.

In its sample, this clonotype was seen a few times. This chain joins TRBV7-2 and TRBJ1-5; TRBD1 matches 7 bases. CDR3 length: 15 residues. Germline V gene sequence: CDR1 SGHTA, CDR2 FQGNSA. V lost 5 bases to trimming and J lost 6 bases; unmatched junction nucleotides: 10. The chain's CDR3 is CASSVQGSVVQPQHF. The DNA for the CDR3 is TGTGCCAGCAGCGTACAGGGGAGCGTGGTTCAGCCCCAGCATTTT.

The chain combines TRBV20-1 with TRBJ1-5, with D unclear. CDR3 length equals 12 residues. V lost 4 bases and J lost 6, with 10 bases in between. CDR1 and CDR2 from the germline V gene are DFQATT and SNEGSKA (reference sequence). The CDR3, as DNA: TGCAGTGCTAACGATCCCACTCAGCCCCAGCATTTT. Translating gives CSANDPTQPQHF.

This clonotype was seen more than once but under ten times. The rearrangement uses TRBV6-5 and TRBJ1-3; perhaps TRBD1 as D (5 bases). Trimming shortened V by 0 bases and J by 4 bases, and 10 bases separated the two germline ends. The CDR3 has 15 amino acids. CDR1 and CDR2 from the germline V gene are MNHEY and SVGAGI. The CDR3 nucleotides are TGTGCCAGCAGTTACTCGGGAGGGGCCGGAAACACCATATATTTT. It codes for CASSYSGGAGNTIYF.

This clonotype has only a few counts. This CDR3 is CASRSTLGIYGYTF. Written as DNA, the CDR3 is TGTGCCAGCAGATCTACCCTGGGAATCTATGGCTACACCTTC. The chain has TRBV28 and TRBJ1-2, with D uncertain. V dropped 6 bases and J dropped 4 bases, with 15 bases sitting between them. The germline CDR1 and CDR2 sequences are MDHEN and SYDVKM. The CDR3 is 14 residues long.

This chain connects TRBV29-1 to TRBJ2-7; D is uncertain. Per the germline V gene, CDR1 is SQVTM and CDR2 is ANQGSEA. Trimming removed 3 bases from V and 4 bases from J, with 7 bases in between. This CDR3 is built from 11 residues. The CDR3 here is CSVDYGYEQYF. CDR3 bases: TGCAGCGTTGACTACGGATACGAGCAGTACTTC.

This clonotype was observed a few times. J is TRBJ2-7 and V is TRBV6-9, with 9 positions matching TRBD2. Germline V gene lookup returns CDR1 MNHGY and CDR2 SVAAGI. V lost 6 bases, J lost 3 bases, and 15 bases stayed unmatched. The CDR3 extends over 17 amino acids. The CDR3 reads CASSYTNSGRGFYEQYF. CDR3 DNA sequence: TGTGCCAGCAGCTATACGAATAGCGGGAGAGGGTTCTACGAGCAGTACTTC.

There are a few counts of this clonotype. The chain links TRBV6-5 to TRBJ2-1; the match to TRBD2 covers 9 bases. Germline V lookup: CDR1 MNHEY, CDR2 SVGAGI. CDR3 length: 17 amino acids. V was clipped by 4 bases and J by 5 bases; unmatched bases: 12. CDR3 bases: TGTGCCAGCAGTTCGTTAGCGGGAGTATCGAGCCACAATGAGCAGTTCTTC. Residues: CASSSLAGVSSHNEQFF.

The chain uses TRBV25-1 and TRBJ2-1; D is perhaps TRBD1 or TRBD2 (5 bases each). The CDR3 has 15 residues. V lost 1 base and J lost 9, with 16 bases in between. Germline V gene lookup returns CDR1 MGHDK and CDR2 SYGVNS. In DNA, the CDR3 is TGTGCCAGCAGTGAATCTGGACTGGGGGTGAGTGAGCAGTTCTTC. This sequence encodes CASSESGLGVSEQFF.

This clonotype came up many times. The chain carries TRBV7-2 and TRBJ2-5, with 7 nucleotides matching TRBD1. Germline loops: CDR1 SGHTA, CDR2 FQGNSA. This CDR3 contains 13 residues. Losses at the gene ends were 8 bases for V and 3 bases for J; bases not matched to a gene: 6. The CDR3 here is CASGRDRKETQYF. The CDR3 DNA follows: TGTGCCAGCGGCCGGGACAGAAAAGAGACCCAGTACTTC.

This clonotype has a handful of counts. This rearrangement joins TRBV28 to TRBJ1-4; no definite D call. Trimming removed 6 bases at V and 9 bases at J, with 14 bases between. There are 13 residues in the CDR3. Germline V lookup: CDR1 MDHEN, CDR2 SYDVKM. Here the CDR3 reads CASRTERAKKLFF. The CDR3, as DNA: TGTGCCAGCAGAACGGAGCGCGCCAAAAAACTGTTTTTT.

This clonotype occurred a few times. The chain joins TRBV28 to TRBJ2-3; 8 nucleotides agree with TRBD2. V trimming: 4 bases; J trimming: 2 bases; junction bases outside the gene matches: 5. Germline lookup yields CDR1 MDHEN and CDR2 SYDVKM. The length of the CDR3 is 15 residues. This CDR3 reads CASSWGTSLTDTQYF. The DNA for the CDR3 is TGTGCCAGCAGTTGGGGGACTAGTCTCACAGATACGCAGTATTTT.

This clonotype has a handful of counts. The V call is TRBV20-1, the J call TRBJ1-5; D perhaps matches TRBD1 (5 bases). Germline V gives CDR1 DFQATT, CDR2 SNEGSKA (reference sequence). With 0 bases removed from V and 2 bases from J, the gap between germline ends came to 11 bases. The CDR3 consists of 15 residues. The chain's CDR3 is CSAREGVVGNQPQHF. In DNA, the CDR3 is TGCAGTGCTAGAGAGGGGGTTGTTGGCAATCAGCCCCAGCATTTT.

The chain couples TRBV6-2 or TRBV6-3 to TRBJ2-3; 8 bases agree with TRBD2. Looked up from germline, CDR1 is MNHEY and CDR2 is SVGEGT. After removal of 5 bases from V and 6 bases from J, the junction contained 19 bases not matched to a gene. The CDR3 runs 18 residues. The DNA of the CDR3 is TGTGCCAGCAGTCCGCTTAGAGTAGGAGCGGGAGACTCGGATACGCAGTATTTT. It codes for CASSPLRVGAGDSDTQYF.

In nucleotides, the CDR3 is TGTGCCAGCAGCGACACGCAGGGGAGTGAGACCCAGTACTTC. Encoded protein: CASSDTQGSETQYF. V and J are TRBV11-2 and TRBJ2-5; TRBD1 is a possible D gene (6 bases). This CDR3 is built from 14 residues. Trimming pared 5 bases from V and 5 bases from J, leaving 15 bases between. In germline, CDR1 is SGHAT, CDR2 FQNNGV.

The chain has TRBV12-3 or TRBV12-4 and TRBJ2-3; D is possibly TRBD2 (7 bases). V lost 3 bases and J 1 base, leaving 17 bases between the germline ends. This CDR3 has 17 amino acids. CDR3 DNA sequence: TGTGCCAGCAGTTTCCGCGGCAGGGGAGGGGGCACAGATACGCAGTATTTT. This gives the protein CASSFRGRGGGTDTQYF.

In its sample, this clonotype was seen many times. In DNA form, the CDR3 reads TGTGCCAGCAGCGGAGGTTACAATGAGCAGTTCTTC. It translates to CASSGGYNEQFF. The chain employs TRBV25-1 and TRBJ2-1, with D possibly TRBD2 on 5 matching bases. The germline V gene encodes CDR1 MGHDK and CDR2 SYGVNS. The CDR3 is 12 amino acids. The V end lost 6 bases, the J end lost 4 bases, and 7 bases lay between the germline ends.

This clonotype was counted only a few times. V is TRBV20-1 and J is TRBJ1-2; 7 positions match TRBD1. The CDR3 is made up of 14 amino acids. With V trimmed by 3 bases and J by 0 bases, 4 bases remained unmatched. Germline V gives CDR1 DFQATT, CDR2 SNEGSKA (reference sequence). The CDR3 DNA sequence: TGCAGTGCTAGGGCCGGGACAGCTAACTATGGCTACACCTTC. It is translated as CSARAGTANYGYTF.